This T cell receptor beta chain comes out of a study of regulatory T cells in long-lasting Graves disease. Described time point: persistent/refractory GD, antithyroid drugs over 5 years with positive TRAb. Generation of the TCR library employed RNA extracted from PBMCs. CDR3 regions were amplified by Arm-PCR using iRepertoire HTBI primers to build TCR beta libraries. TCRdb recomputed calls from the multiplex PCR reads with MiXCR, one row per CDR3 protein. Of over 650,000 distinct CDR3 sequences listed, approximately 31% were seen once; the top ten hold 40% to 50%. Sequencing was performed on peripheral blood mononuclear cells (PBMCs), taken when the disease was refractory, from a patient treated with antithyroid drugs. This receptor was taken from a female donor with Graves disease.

The CDR3 DNA follows: TGTGCCAGCAGCCCCCGGGCAGGGCTTTCACCCCTCCACTTT. It translates to CASSPRAGLSPLHF. This chain joins TRBV3-1 and TRBJ1-6, with D possibly matching TRBD1 (5 bases). There are 14 residues in the CDR3. V was clipped by 4 bases and J by 9 bases, with 13 bases between them. The germline V gene encodes CDR1 LGHDT and CDR2 YNNKEL (reference sequence).